The sequence of this T cell receptor beta chain was determined in a study of cytomegalovirus exposure and HLA in healthy donors. Looking at the study overall: The approximately 670 first-cohort repertoires and the 100 to 150 validation repertoires shared the same platform, a later analysis reported.

The CDR3 is 20 amino acids. V was pared by 5 bases and J by 4 bases, with 18 bases of the junction left unmatched. Per the germline V gene, CDR1 is MDHEN and CDR2 is SYDVKM. Only in-frame clones appear in the TCRdb table, and some are missing; sequencing was by immunoSEQ multiplex PCR. The data show around 60,000 clones, with around 90% seen just once and about 1.2% held by the top ten. Separation from the 666-subject first cohort characterized the roughly 130-subject validation cohort, to which the donors belonged. V and J are TRBV28 and TRBJ2-2; 11 bases line up with TRBD2. Source material: PBMCs. The TCR originated in a woman under 30 in good health and CMV-seronegative. The CDR3 sequence: CASSDPGLAGGFGGTGELFF. CDR3 DNA: TGTGCCAGCAGTGACCCGGGGCTAGCGGGAGGATTTGGGGGCACCGGGGAGCTGTTTTTT. Using reference TRBV28 and TRBJ2-2 for the parts outside the CDR3, the full variable domain is DVKVTQSSRYLVKRTGEKVFLECVQDMDHENMFWYRQDPGLGLRLIYFSYDVKMKEKGDIPEGYSVSREKKERFSLILESASTNQTSMYLCASSDPGLAGGFGGTGELFFGEGSRLTVL.